The T cell receptor beta chain under discussion was sequenced for a study of blood T cell repertoires in COVID-19. Enrollees, roughly 18 to 89 years old, lived in about two dozen US areas. Data came from immunoSEQ multiplex PCR; TCRdb stores just in-frame clones and leaves some out. Here the sample spans more than 300,000 clones, more than 75% being singletons. The sample holds a few counts of this clone. The germline CDR1 and CDR2 sequences are SGHKS and YYEKEE (reference sequence). CDR3 length equals 16 residues. J gave up 4 bases and V 2 bases, and 6 bases lay outside the gene matches. This chain connects TRBV5-5 to TRBJ2-7; 13 bases fit TRBD2. This sequence was found in a man younger than 45 who had recovered from COVID-19. The sequencing sample was made of PBMCs or T cells enriched from blood (not recorded which). DNA of the CDR3: TGTGCCAGCAGCTTCGGGACTAGCGGGATGGGGTACGAGCAGTACTTC. Translating gives CASSFGTSGMGYEQYF.